This TCR beta chain was sequenced during a study of blood T cell repertoires in COVID-19. Study background: Samples came from the United States, Italy and Spain, spanning acute and convalescent COVID-19. Nucleic acid was either cDNA or gDNA, and it came from T cells, B-cell-depleted T cells, or PBMCs.

Germline V CDR1 and CDR2: SGHRS, YFSETQ. The V gene lost 4 bases and the J gene lost 1 base, with 17 bases spanning the gap. This CDR3 is 16 amino acids long. As handled by the study authors: Cell counts per sample came from amplifying reference gene primers. Measured with immunoSEQ multiplex PCR; TCRdb has only the in-frame clones, and not every one. Clone size and the V and J calls come from that table; the DNA yielded D and trimming. The table has about 480,000 clones, about 91% seen once. Sequencing was performed on peripheral blood. The J gene is TRBJ1-1, the V gene TRBV5-1; a weak D match, TRBD1 (6 bases). The clonotype comes from a woman aged 50 to 65 with COVID-19, enrolled during active disease. The CDR3 sequence: CASSLGSGTPNTEAFF. Written as DNA, the CDR3 is TGCGCCAGCAGCCTCGGCTCTGGGACACCGAACACTGAAGCTTTCTTT.